A selection of T cell receptor beta chains follows, all from one sample in a study of cytomegalovirus exposure and HLA in healthy donors. Generated by immunoSEQ multiplex PCR, the TCRdb table keeps only in-frame clones and is missing some. Of roughly 190,000 clones detected, about 69% appear once; the ten largest clones hold 4.5% to 5.5%. Sequences were obtained from PBMCs. These receptor sequences come from a man aged 25 to 40 in good health and CMV-seropositive. Both conserved end residues are trimmed from each CDR3. The order of the fields is CDR3 length, V gene, J gene, CDR3 protein.

>14|TRBV19|TRBJ2-5
ASSIDQGTSGGTQY
>11|TRBV5-4|TRBJ2-2
ASSQGRTGELF
>14|TRBV19|TRBJ1-1
ASSAAPGSMNTEAF
>15|TRBV19|TRBJ1-5
ASSIDYQGFGNQPQH
>12|TRBV11-1|TRBJ1-3
ASSFGQDGNTIY
>11|TRBV19|TRBJ2-2
ASSIVGPGELF
>11|TRBV28|TRBJ1-4
ASRRTPGEKLF
>13|TRBV9|TRBJ2-1
ASSASRETKNEQF
>17|TRBV7-9|TRBJ2-6
ASSRTSGRARDGANVLT
>13|TRBV5-5|TRBJ1-2
ASSAGPGVTYGYT
>14|TRBV30|TRBJ1-4
AWKGSFGVGREKLF
>16|TRBV11-2|TRBJ2-7
ASSLNRLTAGGPYEQY
>13|TRBV5-4|TRBJ2-7
ASSPGFRTYYEQY
>12|TRBV6-5|TRBJ2-7
ASSYSRRVYEQY
>16|TRBV4-3|TRBJ2-2
ASSLEDRGVGNTGELF
>13|TRBV30|TRBJ1-3
AWSSGLYSGNTIY
>18|TRBV15|TRBJ2-3
ATSKGTSGRLRDSLYTQY
>10|TRBV7-8|TRBJ1-5
ASSLRLQPQH
>12|TRBV27|TRBJ1-1
ASRGQFEGTEAF
>10|TRBV28|TRBJ2-7
ASSRLGYEQY
>12|TRBV19|TRBJ2-7
ASSPSDRIDEQY
>12|TRBV7-2|TRBJ1-1
ASSLNRGHTEAF
>17|TRBV27|TRBJ2-7
ASSQFGTSGRGSSYEQY
>13|TRBV9|TRBJ2-7
ASSVAVGGDYEQY
>11|TRBV7-2|TRBJ2-5
ASSHPSQETQY
>13|TRBV4-1|TRBJ2-3
ASSQDDRRTDTQY
>13|TRBV4-2|TRBJ2-4
ASSQESGGVNIQY
>12|TRBV15|TRBJ2-7
ATSRGGVSYEQY
>10|TRBV4-3|TRBJ2-1
ASSQGGRRQF
>9|TRBV28|TRBJ2-7
ASSLNRAQY
>15|TRBV5-1|TRBJ2-7
ASSKLAGTASSYEQY
>13|TRBV5-1|TRBJ2-3
ASSYQGISTDTQY
>12|TRBV2|TRBJ2-2
ASSVRQGAGELF
>11|TRBV7-9|TRBJ1-5
ASSSWDSQPQH
>13|TRBV2|TRBJ1-4
ASSPEGGLGEKLF
>11|TRBV19|TRBJ1-6
ASSPGYNSPLH
>11|TRBV28|TRBJ1-4
ASSSGSNEKLF
>14|TRBV19|TRBJ2-3
ASARLAGLGTDTQY
>11|TRBV7-2|TRBJ2-5
ASTRTGVETQY
>13|TRBV5-1|TRBJ2-7
ASSPGTGKDGEQY
>14|TRBV5-4|TRBJ2-3
ASSQPGQGRTDTQY
>17|TRBV7-8|TRBJ2-2
ASSLGSLGQRGGTGELF
>11|TRBV30|TRBJ1-2
AWSVRGDYGYT
>16|TRBV7-2|TRBJ2-1
ASSLGAENFLDYNEQF
>11|TRBV9|TRBJ2-5
ASSAAGLRAQY
>12|TRBV11-2|TRBJ1-5
ASSFWGGNQPQH